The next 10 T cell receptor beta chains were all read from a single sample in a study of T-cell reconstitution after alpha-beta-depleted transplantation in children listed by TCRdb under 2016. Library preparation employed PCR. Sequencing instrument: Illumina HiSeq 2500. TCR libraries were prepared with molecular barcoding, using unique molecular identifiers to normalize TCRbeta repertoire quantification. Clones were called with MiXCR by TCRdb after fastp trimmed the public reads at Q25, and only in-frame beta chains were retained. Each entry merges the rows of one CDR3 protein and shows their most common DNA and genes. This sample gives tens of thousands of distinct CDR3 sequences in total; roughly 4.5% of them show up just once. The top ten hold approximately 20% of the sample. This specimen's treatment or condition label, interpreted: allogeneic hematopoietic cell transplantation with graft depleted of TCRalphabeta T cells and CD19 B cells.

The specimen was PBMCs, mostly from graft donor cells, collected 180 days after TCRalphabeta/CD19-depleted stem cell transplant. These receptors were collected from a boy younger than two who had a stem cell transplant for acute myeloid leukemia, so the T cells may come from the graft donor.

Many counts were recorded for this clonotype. The CDR3 here is CAISDPGGTEAFF. CDR3 sequence (DNA): TGTGCCATCAGTGATCCGGGCGGCACTGAAGCTTTCTTT. This rearrangement joins TRBV10-3 to TRBJ1-1; D is undetermined. The length of the CDR3 is 13 residues. The germline V gene has CDR1 ENHRY and CDR2 SYGVKD. The germline V and J ends were trimmed by 3 bases and 4 bases, with 9 bases remaining between them.

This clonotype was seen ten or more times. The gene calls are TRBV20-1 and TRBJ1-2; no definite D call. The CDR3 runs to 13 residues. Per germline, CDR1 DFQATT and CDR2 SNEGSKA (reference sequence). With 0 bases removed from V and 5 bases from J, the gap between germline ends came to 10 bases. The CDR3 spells CSARDRLNYGYTF. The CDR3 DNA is TGCAGTGCTAGAGATCGTTTAAATTATGGCTACACCTTC.

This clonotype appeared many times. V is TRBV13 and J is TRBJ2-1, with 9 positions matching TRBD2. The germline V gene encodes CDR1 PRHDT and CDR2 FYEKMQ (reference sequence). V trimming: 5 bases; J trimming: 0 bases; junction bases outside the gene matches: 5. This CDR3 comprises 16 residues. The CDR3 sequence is CASSPVSGSSYNEQFF. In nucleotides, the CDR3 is TGTGCCAGCAGCCCCGTTAGCGGGAGCTCCTACAATGAGCAGTTCTTC. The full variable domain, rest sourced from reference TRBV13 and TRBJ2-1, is AAGVIQSPRHLIKEKRETATLKCYPIPRHDTVYWYQQGPGQDPQFLISFYEKMQSDKGSIPDRFSAQQFSDYHSELNMSSLELGDSALYFCASSPVSGSSYNEQFFGPGTRLTVL.

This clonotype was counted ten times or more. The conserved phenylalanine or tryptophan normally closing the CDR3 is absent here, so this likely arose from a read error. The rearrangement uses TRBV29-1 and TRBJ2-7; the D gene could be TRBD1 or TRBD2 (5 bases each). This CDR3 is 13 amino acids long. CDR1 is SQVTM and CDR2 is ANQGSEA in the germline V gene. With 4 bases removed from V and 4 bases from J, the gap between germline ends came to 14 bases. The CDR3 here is CSVAHGTNYEQYS. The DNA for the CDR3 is TGCAGCGTTGCCCATGGGACGAATTACGAGCAGTACTCC.

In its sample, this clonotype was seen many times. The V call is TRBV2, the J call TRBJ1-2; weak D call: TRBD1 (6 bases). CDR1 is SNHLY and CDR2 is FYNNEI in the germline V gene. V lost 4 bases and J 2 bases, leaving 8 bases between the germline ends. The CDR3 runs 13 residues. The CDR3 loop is CASSVRGNYGYTF. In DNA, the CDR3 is TGTGCCAGCAGTGTCAGGGGAAACTATGGCTACACCTTC.

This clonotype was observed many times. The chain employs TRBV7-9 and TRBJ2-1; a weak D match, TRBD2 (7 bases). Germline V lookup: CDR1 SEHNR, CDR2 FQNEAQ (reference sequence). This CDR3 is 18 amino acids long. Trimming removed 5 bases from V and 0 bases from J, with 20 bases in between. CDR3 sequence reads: CASSARWGGTSSYNEQFF. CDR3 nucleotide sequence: TGTGCCAGCAGCGCGCGGTGGGGGGGGACAAGCTCCTACAATGAGCAGTTCTTC. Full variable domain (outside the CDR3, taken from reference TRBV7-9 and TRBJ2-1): DTGVSQNPRHKITKRGQNVTFRCDPISEHNRLYWYRQTLGQGPEFLTYFQNEAQLEKSRLLSDRFSAERPKGSFSTLEIQRTEQGDSAMYLCASSARWGGTSSYNEQFFGPGTRLTVL.

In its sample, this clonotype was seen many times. The CDR3 spells CASSDQGLAGGNSYNEQFF. As DNA, the CDR3 is TGTGCCAGCAGCGACCAGGGACTAGCGGGGGGGAACTCCTACAATGAGCAGTTCTTC. This rearrangement joins TRBV7-8 to TRBJ2-1, with 16 bases aligning to TRBD2. The CDR3 is made up of 19 amino acids. Per germline, CDR1 SGHVS and CDR2 FQNEAQ. V lost 5 bases to trimming and J lost 0 bases; unmatched junction nucleotides: 7.

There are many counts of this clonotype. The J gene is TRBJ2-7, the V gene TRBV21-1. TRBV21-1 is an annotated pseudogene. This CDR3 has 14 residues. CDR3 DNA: TGTGCCAGCAGCAAAGTAGGAAATGACTACGAGCAGTACTTC. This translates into CASSKVGNDYEQYF.

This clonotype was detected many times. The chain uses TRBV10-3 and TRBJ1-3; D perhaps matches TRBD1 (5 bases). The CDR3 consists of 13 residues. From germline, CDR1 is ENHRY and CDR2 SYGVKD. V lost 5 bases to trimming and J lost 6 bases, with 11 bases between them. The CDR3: CAISLTEVNTIYF. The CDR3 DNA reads TGTGCCATCAGTCTGACAGAAGTAAACACCATATATTTT.

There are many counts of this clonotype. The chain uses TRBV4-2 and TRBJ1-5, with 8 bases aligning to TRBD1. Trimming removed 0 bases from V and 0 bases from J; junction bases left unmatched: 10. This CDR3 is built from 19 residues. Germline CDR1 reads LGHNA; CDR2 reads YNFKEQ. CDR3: CASSQDPAGGKYSNQPQHF. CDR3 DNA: TGTGCCAGCAGCCAAGATCCGGCAGGGGGCAAGTATAGCAATCAGCCCCAGCATTTT.